The rows below give T cell receptor beta chains drawn from one sample of a study of identifying expanded T cells in peripheral blood. Sequencing was performed with immunoSEQ multiplex PCR; in TCRdb, only in-frame clones are kept and a portion is missing. Here the sample spans 120,000 or so clones, 75% to 90% being singletons. Sequencing was performed on blood. The receptors stem from a person aged 18 to 75 in good health. Both conserved end residues are part of each CDR3. Each record gives: V gene, CDR3 length, clone size, D gene, J gene, CDR3 DNA, CDR3 protein. D genes are given only for firm matches. Size is stated for part of the rows, as once, few or many counts, or as a class when the clone is expanded.

TRBV7-9,13,.,.,TRBJ1-2,TGTGCCAGCAGCCTCGGGCAGAACTATGGCTACACCTTC,CASSLGQNYGYTF
TRBV4-3,16,once,TRBD2,TRBJ2-3,TGCGCCAGCAGGGGGGCACTAGCGGGATCCACAGATACGCAGTATTTT,CASRGALAGSTDTQYF
TRBV4-3,13,once,.,TRBJ2-3,TGCGCCAGCAGCCAGGCGACGCCTGATACGCAGTATTTT,CASSQATPDTQYF
TRBV5-1,14,.,TRBD1,TRBJ2-2,TGCGCCAGCAGTTGGACAGGGCCCACCGGGGAGCTGTTTTTT,CASSWTGPTGELFF
TRBV5-1,16,.,TRBD1,TRBJ1-3,TGCGCCAGCAGCGACCGGACAGGGCCTTCTGGAAACACCATATATTTT,CASSDRTGPSGNTIYF
TRBV29-1,14,.,TRBD1,TRBJ1-2,TGCAGCGTTGACCCCCCGGGACAGAAGTATGGCTACACCTTC,CSVDPPGQKYGYTF
TRBV5-8,14,once,.,TRBJ1-1,TGTGCCAGCAGCTTGAGGTTTCAGAACACTGAAGCTTTCTTT,CASSLRFQNTEAFF
TRBV5-5,14,.,.,TRBJ1-4,TGTGCCAGCAGCTTGGGGAGCGCATCGGCAAAACTGTTTTTT,CASSLGSASAKLFF
TRBV18,16,.,.,TRBJ1-2,TGTGCCAGCTCACGCGCCGCAGGGAAGACTAACTATGGCTACACCTTC,CASSRAAGKTNYGYTF
TRBV6-6,14,.,.,TRBJ2-1,TGTGCCAGCAGTTGGCAGAGCTCCTACAATGAGCAGTTCTTC,CASSWQSSYNEQFF
TRBV19,14,.,.,TRBJ1-6,TGTGCCAGTAGTATACCCGGGACGGCCGCACCCCTCCACTTT,CASSIPGTAAPLHF
TRBV5-1,14,once,TRBD1,TRBJ2-5,TGCGCCAGCAGCCTTACCGGGACAGGGGACACCCAGTACTTC,CASSLTGTGDTQYF
TRBV19,15,.,.,TRBJ1-1,TGTGCCAGTAAAGTGGCAGCCCTTATGAACACTGAAGCTTTCTTT,CASKVAALMNTEAFF
TRBV5-4,13,.,.,TRBJ1-4,TGTGCCAGCAGCCCAGGAGGGGATGAAAAACTGTTTTTT,CASSPGGDEKLFF
TRBV5-1,15,.,.,TRBJ1-2,TGCGCCAGCAGCGTTGGTGTGGGGATCAACTATGGCTACACCTTC,CASSVGVGINYGYTF
TRBV4-3,15,.,.,TRBJ1-6,TGCGCCAGCAGCCAAGTGCAAGGCTATAATTCACCCCTCCACTTT,CASSQVQGYNSPLHF
TRBV7-9,15,.,.,TRBJ1-6,TGTGCCAGCAGCTTAAGCTTGGGGCCTGATTCACCCCTCCACTTT,CASSLSLGPDSPLHF
TRBV30,13,.,.,TRBJ2-5,TGTGCCTGGAGTGTGTCAGTCCAAGAGACCCAGTACTTC,CAWSVSVQETQYF
TRBV16,13,few,.,TRBJ1-5,TGTGCCAGCAGCCAAAGTAGGGTAGAGCCCCAGCATTTT,CASSQSRVEPQHF
TRBV10-1,18,.,.,TRBJ1-2,TGCGCCAGCAGTGACCAAGTCTCAGCGGGACACTATTTAGGTGGCTACACCTTC,CASSDQVSAGHYLGGYTF
TRBV13,14,few,.,TRBJ2-1,TGTGCCAGCAGCCGGTCCGGGAGCTACAATGAGCAGTTCTTC,CASSRSGSYNEQFF
TRBV11-2,13,.,.,TRBJ1-1,TGTGCCAGCAGCTTAAAGAGGAACACTGAAGCTTTCTTT,CASSLKRNTEAFF
TRBV27,16,.,.,TRBJ1-4,TGTGCCAGCAGTTTATCATCCTTCACCCCGGGGGAAAAACTGTTTTTT,CASSLSSFTPGEKLFF
TRBV7-6,12,few,.,TRBJ1-1,TGTGCCAGCGCAGGGGAATACACTGAAGCTTTCTTT,CASAGEYTEAFF
TRBV5-3,15,.,TRBD1,TRBJ2-7,TGTGCCAGAGTTACCCGGGACAGGGGGACCTACGAGCAGTACTTC,CARVTRDRGTYEQYF
TRBV27,13,.,.,TRBJ2-1,TGTGCCAGCCAGGCCCCGCCCTACAATGAGCAGTTCTTC,CASQAPPYNEQFF